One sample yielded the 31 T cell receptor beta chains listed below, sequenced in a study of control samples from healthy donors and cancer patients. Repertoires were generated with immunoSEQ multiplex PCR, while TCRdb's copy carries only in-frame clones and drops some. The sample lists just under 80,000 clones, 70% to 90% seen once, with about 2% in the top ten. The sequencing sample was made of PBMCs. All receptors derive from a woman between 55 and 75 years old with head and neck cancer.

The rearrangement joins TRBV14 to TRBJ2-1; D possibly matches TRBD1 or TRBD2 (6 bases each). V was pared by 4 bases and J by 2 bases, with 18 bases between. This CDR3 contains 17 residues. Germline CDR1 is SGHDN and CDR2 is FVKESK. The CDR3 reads CASSRIQGGIAYNEQFF. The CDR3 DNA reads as TGTGCCAGCAGCCGTATTCAAGGGGGGATAGCCTACAATGAGCAGTTCTTC.

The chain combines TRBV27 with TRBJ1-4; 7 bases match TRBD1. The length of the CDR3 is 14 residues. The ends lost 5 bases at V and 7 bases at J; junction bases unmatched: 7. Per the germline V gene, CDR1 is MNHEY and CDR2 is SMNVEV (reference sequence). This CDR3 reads CASSLKRQGEKLFF. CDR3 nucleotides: TGTGCCAGCAGTCTGAAGCGACAGGGTGAAAAACTGTTTTTT.

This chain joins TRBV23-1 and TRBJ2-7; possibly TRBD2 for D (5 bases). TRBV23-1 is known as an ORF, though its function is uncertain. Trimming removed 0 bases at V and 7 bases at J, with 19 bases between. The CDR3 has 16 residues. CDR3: CASSQSMDWRVDEQYF. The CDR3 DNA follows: TGCGCCAGCAGTCAATCCATGGACTGGAGAGTGGATGAGCAGTACTTC.

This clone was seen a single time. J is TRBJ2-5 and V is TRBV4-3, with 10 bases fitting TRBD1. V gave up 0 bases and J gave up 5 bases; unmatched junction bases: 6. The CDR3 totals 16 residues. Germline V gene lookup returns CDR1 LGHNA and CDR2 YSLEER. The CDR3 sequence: CASSQDLTGGRETQYF. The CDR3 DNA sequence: TGCGCCAGCAGCCAAGATCTGACAGGGGGCCGGGAGACCCAGTACTTC.

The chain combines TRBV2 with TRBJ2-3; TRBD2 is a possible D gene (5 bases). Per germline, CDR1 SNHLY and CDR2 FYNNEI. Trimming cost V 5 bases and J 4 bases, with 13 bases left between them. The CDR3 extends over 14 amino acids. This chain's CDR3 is CASSRADLADTQYF. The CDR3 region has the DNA TGTGCCAGCAGTCGAGCGGATCTAGCAGATACGCAGTATTTT.

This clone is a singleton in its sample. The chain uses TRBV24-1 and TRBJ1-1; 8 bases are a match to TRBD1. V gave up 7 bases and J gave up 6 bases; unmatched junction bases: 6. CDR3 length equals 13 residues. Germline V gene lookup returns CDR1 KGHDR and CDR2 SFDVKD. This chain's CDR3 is CATRDRATSEAFF. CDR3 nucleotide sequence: TGTGCCACCAGGGACAGGGCAACCTCTGAAGCTTTCTTT.

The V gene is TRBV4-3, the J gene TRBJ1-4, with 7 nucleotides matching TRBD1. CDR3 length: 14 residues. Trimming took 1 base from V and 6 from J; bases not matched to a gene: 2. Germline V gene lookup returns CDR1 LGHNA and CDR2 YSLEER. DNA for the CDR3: TGCGCCAGCAGCCAAGGACAGGGATATGAAAAACTGTTTTTT. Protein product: CASSQGQGYEKLFF.

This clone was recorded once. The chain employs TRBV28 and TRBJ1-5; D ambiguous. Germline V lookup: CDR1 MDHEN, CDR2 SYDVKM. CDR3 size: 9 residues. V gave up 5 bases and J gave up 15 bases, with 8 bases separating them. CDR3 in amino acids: CASSPPPHF. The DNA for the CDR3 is TGTGCCAGCAGTCCGCCTCCGCATTTT.

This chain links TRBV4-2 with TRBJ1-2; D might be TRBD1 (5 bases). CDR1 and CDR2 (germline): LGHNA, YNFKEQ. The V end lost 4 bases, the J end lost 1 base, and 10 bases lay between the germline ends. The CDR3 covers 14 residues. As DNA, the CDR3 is TGTGCCAGCAGCCCCAACCAGGGTAACTATGGCTACACCTTC. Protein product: CASSPNQGNYGYTF.

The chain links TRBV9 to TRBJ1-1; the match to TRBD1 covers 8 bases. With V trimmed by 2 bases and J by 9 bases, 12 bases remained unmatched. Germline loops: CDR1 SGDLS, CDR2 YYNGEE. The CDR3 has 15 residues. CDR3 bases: TGTGCCAGCAGCGTCTTCCCGGGACAGGCAGGGAAAGCTTTCTTT. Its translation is CASSVFPGQAGKAFF.

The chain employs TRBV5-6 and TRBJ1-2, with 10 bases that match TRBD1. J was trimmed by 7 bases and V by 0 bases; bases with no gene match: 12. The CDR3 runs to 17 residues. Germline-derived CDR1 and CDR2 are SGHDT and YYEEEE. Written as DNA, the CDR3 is TGTGCCAGCAGCTTGGGATCCTATGGGACAGGGGTTATTGGCTACACCTTC. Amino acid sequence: CASSLGSYGTGVIGYTF.

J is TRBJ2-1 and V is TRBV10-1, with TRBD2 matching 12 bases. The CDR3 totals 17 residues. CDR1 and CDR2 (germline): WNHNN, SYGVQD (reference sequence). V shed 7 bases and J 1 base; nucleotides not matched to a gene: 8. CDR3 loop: CASTQTSGRLSYNEQFF. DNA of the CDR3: TGCGCCAGCACCCAGACTAGCGGGAGACTTTCCTACAATGAGCAGTTCTTC.

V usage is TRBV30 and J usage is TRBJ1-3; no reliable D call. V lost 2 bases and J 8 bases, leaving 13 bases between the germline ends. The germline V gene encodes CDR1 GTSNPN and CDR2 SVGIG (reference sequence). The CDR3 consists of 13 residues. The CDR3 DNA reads TGTGCCTGGAGTCGGGGTAGCGCGTACACCATATATTTT. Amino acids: CAWSRGSAYTIYF.

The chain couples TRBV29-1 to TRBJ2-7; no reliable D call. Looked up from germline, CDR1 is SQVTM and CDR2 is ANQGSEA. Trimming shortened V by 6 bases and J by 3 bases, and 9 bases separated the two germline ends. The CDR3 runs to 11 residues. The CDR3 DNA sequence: TGCAGCGTGTCTGACGGCTACGAGCAGTACTTC. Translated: CSVSDGYEQYF.

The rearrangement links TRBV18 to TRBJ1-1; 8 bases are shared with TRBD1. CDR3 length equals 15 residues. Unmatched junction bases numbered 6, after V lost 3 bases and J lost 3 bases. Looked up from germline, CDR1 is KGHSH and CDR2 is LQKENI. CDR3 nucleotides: TGTGCCAGCTCACCCGCAGGGGGCCCGTACACTGAAGCTTTCTTT. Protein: CASSPAGGPYTEAFF.

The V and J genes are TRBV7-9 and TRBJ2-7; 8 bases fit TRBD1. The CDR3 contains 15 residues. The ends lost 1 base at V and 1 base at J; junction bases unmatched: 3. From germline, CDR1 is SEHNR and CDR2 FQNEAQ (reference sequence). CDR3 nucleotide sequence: TGTGCCAGCAGCTTAGACGGACAGGGATCCTACGAGCAGTACTTC. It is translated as CASSLDGQGSYEQYF. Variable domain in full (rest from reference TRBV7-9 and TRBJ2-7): DTGVSQNPRHKITKRGQNVTFRCDPISEHNRLYWYRQTLGQGPEFLTYFQNEAQLEKSRLLSDRFSAERPKGSFSTLEIQRTEQGDSAMYLCASSLDGQGSYEQYFGPGTRLTVT.

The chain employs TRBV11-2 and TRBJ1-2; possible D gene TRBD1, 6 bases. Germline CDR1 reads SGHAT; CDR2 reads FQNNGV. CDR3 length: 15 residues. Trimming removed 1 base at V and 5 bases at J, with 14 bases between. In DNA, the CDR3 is TGTGCCAGCAGCTTAGTAGGGGGGTTTTCGTATGGCTACACCTTC. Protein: CASSLVGGFSYGYTF.

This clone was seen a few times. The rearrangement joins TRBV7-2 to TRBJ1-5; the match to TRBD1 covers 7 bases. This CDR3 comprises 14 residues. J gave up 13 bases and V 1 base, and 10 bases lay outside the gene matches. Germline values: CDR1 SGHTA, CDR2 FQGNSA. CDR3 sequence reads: CASSLGDSASGQHF. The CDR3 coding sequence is TGTGCCAGCAGCTTAGGGGACAGCGCCTCGGGTCAGCATTTT.

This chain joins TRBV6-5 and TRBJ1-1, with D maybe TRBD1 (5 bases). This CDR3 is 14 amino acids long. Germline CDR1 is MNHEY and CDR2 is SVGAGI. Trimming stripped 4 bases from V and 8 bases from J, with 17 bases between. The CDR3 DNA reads TGTGCCAGCAGTTCCGCCCTTTCGGGGGAGGAAGCTTTCTTT. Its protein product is CASSSALSGEEAFF.

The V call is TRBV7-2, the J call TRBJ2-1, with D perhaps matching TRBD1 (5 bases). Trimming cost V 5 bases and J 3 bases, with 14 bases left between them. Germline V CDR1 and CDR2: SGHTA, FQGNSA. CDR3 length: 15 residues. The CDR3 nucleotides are TGTGCCAGCAGCACCCCCTTAACAGGCTACAATGAGCAGTTCTTC. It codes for CASSTPLTGYNEQFF. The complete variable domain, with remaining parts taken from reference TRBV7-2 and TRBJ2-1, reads GAGVSQSPSNKVTEKGKDVELRCDPISGHTALYWYRQSLGQGLEFLIYFQGNSAPDKSGLPSDRFSAERTGGSVSTLTIQRTQQEDSAVYLCASSTPLTGYNEQFFGPGTRLTVL.

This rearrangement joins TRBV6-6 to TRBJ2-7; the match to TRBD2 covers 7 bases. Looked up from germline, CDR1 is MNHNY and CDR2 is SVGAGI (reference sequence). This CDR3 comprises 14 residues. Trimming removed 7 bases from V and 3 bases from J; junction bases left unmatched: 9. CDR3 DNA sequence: TGTGCCAGCACCTCGGGAGGAAACTACTACGAGCAGTACTTC. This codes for CASTSGGNYYEQYF.

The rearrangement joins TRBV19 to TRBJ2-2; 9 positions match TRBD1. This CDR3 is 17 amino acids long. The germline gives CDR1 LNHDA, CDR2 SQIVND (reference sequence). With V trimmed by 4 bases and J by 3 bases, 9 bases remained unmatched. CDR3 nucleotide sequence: TGTGCCAGTAGTACCGCTGGACAGGGGTTTTACACCGGGGAGCTGTTTTTT. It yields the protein CASSTAGQGFYTGELFF.

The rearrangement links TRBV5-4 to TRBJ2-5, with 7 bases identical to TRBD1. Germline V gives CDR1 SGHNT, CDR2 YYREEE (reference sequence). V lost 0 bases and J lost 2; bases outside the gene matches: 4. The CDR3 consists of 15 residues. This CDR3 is CASSLDLGQQETQYF. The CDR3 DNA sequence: TGTGCCAGCAGCTTGGACTTGGGACAGCAAGAGACCCAGTACTTC.

As DNA, the CDR3 is TGTGCCAGCAGCTTAGGGGGTAGCCATGGCTACACCTTC. Translating it yields CASSLGGSHGYTF. The chain is built from TRBV11-2 and TRBJ1-2; D gene uncertain. CDR1 is SGHAT, CDR2 FQNNGV, per germline. The CDR3 is 13 amino acids. With 1 base removed from V and 6 bases from J, the gap between germline ends came to 9 bases. The whole variable domain, filled in from reference TRBV11-2 and TRBJ1-2, reads EAGVAQSPRYKIIEKRQSVAFWCNPISGHATLYWYQQILGQGPKLLIQFQNNGVVDDSQLPKDRFSAERLKGVDSTLKIQPAKLEDSAVYLCASSLGGSHGYTFGSGTRLTVV.

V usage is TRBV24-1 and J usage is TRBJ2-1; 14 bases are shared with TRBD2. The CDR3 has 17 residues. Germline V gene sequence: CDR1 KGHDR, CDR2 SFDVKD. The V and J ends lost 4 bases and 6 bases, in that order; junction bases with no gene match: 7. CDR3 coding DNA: TGTGCCACCAGTGACCCCGGACTAGCGGGAGGCTCCAATGAGCAGTTCTTC. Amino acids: CATSDPGLAGGSNEQFF.

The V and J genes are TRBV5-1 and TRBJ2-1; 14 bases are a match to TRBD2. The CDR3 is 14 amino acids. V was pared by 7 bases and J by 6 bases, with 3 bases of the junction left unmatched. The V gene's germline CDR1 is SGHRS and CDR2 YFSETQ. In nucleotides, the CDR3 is TGCGCCAGCGGAGGGACTAGCGGGAGCAATGAGCAGTTCTTC. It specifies CASGGTSGSNEQFF.

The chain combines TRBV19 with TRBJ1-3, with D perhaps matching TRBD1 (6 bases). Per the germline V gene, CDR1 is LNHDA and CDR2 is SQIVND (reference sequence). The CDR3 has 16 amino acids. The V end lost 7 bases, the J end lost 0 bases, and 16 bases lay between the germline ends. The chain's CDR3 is CASKLPGTSSGNTIYF. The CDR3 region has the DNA TGTGCCAGTAAACTACCCGGGACAAGCTCTGGAAACACCATATATTTT.

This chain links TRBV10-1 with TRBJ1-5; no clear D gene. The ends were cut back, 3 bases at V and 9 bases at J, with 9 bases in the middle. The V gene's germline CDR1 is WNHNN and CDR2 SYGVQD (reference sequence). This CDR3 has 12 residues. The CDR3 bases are TGCGCCAGCAGTGACACGGTAGCGCCCCAGCATTTT. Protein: CASSDTVAPQHF.

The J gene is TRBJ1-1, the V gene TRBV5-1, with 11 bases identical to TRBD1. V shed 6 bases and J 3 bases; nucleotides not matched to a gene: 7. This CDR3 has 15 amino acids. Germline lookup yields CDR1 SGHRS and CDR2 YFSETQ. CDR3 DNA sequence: TGCGCCAGCACCGGGACAGGGGGAGGATACACTGAAGCTTTCTTT. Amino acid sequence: CASTGTGGGYTEAFF.

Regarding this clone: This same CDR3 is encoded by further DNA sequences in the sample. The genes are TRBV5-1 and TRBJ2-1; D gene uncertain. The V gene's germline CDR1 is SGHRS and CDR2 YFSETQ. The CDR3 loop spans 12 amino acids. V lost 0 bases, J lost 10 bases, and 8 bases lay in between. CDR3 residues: CASSLELGEQFF. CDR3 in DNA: TGCGCCAGCAGCTTGGAATTGGGGGAGCAGTTCTTC.

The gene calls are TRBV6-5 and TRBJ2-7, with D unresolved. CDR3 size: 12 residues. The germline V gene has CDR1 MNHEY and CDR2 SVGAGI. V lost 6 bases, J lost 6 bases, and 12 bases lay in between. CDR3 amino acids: CASSATRSEQYF. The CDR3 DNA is TGTGCCAGCAGCGCCACACGATCCGAGCAGTACTTC.